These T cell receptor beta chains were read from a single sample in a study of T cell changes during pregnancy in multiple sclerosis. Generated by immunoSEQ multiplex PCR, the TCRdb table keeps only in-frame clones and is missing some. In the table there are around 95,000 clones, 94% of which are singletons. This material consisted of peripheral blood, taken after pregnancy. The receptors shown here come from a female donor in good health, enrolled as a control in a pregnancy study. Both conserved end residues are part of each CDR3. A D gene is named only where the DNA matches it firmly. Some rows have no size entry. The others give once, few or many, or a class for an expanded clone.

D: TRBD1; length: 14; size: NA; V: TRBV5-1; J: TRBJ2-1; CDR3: CASSYGTGVNEQFF; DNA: TGCGCCAGCAGCTACGGGACAGGGGTTAATGAGCAGTTCTTC
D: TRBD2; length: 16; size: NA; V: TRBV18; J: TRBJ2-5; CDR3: CASSRTGTSGRETQYF; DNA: TGTGCCAGCTCAAGAACCGGGACTAGCGGCAGAGAGACCCAGTACTTC
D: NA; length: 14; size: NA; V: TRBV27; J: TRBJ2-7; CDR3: CASSPPKHSYEQYF; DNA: TGTGCCAGCAGCCCTCCTAAGCATTCCTACGAGCAGTACTTC
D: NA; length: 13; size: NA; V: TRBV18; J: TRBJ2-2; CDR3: CASSDFGTGELFF; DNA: TGTGCCAGCTCAGACTTTGGAACCGGGGAGCTGTTTTTT
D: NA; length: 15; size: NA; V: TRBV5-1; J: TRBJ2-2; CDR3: CASSLRKGDTGELFF; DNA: TGCGCCAGCAGCTTGCGAAAAGGGGACACCGGGGAGCTGTTTTTT
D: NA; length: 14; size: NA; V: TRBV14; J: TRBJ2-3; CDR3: CASTPLGLTDTQYF; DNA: TGTGCCAGCACCCCGCTAGGACTCACAGATACGCAGTATTTT
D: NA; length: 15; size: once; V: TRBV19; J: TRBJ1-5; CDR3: CASSTSSTGNQPQHF; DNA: TGTGCCAGTAGTACCAGCTCAACAGGGAATCAGCCCCAGCATTTT
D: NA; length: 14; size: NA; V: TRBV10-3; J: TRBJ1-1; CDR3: CAISEATGRTEAFF; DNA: TGTGCCATCAGTGAGGCTACGGGGAGAACTGAAGCTTTCTTT
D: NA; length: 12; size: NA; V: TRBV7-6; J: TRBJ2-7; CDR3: CASSLDGSEQYF; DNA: TGTGCCAGCAGCTTAGATGGGAGCGAGCAGTACTTC
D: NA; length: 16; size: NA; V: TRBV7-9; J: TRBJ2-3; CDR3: CASSLASVTSTDTQYF; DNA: TGTGCCAGCAGCTTAGCGTCCGTGACTAGCACAGATACGCAGTATTTT
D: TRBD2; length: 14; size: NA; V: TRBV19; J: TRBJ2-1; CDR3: CASSGLSSYNEQFF; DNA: TGTGCCTCTAGCGGGCTGAGCTCCTACAATGAGCAGTTCTTC
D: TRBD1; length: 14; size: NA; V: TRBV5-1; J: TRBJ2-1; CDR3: CASSQGQGYNEQFF; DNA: TGCGCCAGCAGCCAGGGACAGGGGTACAATGAGCAGTTCTTC
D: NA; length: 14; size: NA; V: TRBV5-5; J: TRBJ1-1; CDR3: CASSLVSAQGEAFF; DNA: TGTGCCAGCAGCTTGGTTTCGGCACAGGGTGAAGCTTTCTTT
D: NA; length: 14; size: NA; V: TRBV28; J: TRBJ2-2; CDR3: CASGVAYNTGELFF; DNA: TGTGCCAGCGGTGTTGCGTACAACACCGGGGAGCTGTTTTTT
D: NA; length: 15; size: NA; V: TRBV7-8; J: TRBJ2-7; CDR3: CASTPDGSRTPEQYF; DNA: TGTGCCAGCACCCCAGACGGCAGTAGGACTCCCGAGCAGTACTTC
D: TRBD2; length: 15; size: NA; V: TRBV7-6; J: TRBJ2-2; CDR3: CASSLAAGGTGELFF; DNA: TGTGCCAGCAGCTTAGCCGCGGGAGGGACCGGGGAGCTGTTTTTT
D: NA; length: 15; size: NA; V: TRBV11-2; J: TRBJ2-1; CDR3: CASSSLRGSWNEQFF; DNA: TGTGCCAGCAGCTCTCTAAGGGGGAGTTGGAATGAGCAGTTCTTC
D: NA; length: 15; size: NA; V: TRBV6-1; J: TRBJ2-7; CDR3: CASSERVSGGYEQYF; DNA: TGTGCCAGCAGTGAAAGGGTTAGCGGAGGGTACGAGCAGTACTTC
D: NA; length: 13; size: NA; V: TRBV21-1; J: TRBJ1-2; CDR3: CASSKRGNYGYTF; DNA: TGTGCCAGCAGCAAACGAGGGAACTATGGCTACACCTTC
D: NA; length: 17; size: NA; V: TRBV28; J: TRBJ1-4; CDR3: CASSLLGRVATNEKLFF; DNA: TGTGCCAGCAGTTTATTGGGGCGAGTTGCAACTAATGAAAAACTGTTTTTT
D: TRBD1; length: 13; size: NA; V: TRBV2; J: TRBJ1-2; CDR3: CASIPGTGYGYTF; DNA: TGTGCCAGCATTCCCGGGACAGGGTATGGCTACACCTTC
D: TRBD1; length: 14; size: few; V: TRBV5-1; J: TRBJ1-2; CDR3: CASSLAGTGEDYTF; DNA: TGCGCCAGCAGCTTGGCCGGGACAGGGGAGGACTACACCTTC
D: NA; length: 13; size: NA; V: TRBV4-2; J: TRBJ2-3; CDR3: CASSQSLADTQYF; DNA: TGTGCCAGCAGCCAAAGCCTAGCAGATACGCAGTATTTT
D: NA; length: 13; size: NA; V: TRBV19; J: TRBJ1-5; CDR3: CASSKGGSLPQHF; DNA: TGTGCCAGTAGTAAGGGAGGGAGTTTGCCCCAGCATTTT
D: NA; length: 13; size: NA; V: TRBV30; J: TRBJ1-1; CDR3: CAWSSGRDTEAFF; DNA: TGTGCCTGGAGTTCTGGGAGGGACACTGAAGCTTTCTTT
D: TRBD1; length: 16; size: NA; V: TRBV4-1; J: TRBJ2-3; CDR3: CASSLNVGQSTDTQYF; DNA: TGCGCCAGCAGCCTAAATGTGGGACAGAGCACAGATACGCAGTATTTT
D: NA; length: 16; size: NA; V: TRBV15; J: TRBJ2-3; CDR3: CATSRVGRGITDTQYF; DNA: TGTGCCACCAGCAGAGTGGGGAGGGGGATCACAGATACGCAGTATTTT
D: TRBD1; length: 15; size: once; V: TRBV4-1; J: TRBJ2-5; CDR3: CASSQRTGLQETQYF; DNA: TGCGCCAGCAGCCAACGGACAGGACTCCAAGAGACCCAGTACTTC
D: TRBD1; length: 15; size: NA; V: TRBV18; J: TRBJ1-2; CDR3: CASSPPGTGYYGYTF; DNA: TGTGCCAGCTCACCACCTGGGACAGGCTACTATGGCTACACCTTC
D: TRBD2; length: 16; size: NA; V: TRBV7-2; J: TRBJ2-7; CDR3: CASSLTLAGDSYEQYF; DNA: TGTGCCAGCAGCTTAACACTAGCGGGGGACTCCTACGAGCAGTACTTC
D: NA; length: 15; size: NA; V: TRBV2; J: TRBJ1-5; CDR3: CASRPNIPGDQPQHF; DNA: TGTGCCAGCAGACCCAACATCCCTGGAGATCAGCCCCAGCATTTT
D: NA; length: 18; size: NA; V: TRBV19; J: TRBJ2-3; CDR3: CASSPSLSAGSSTDTQYF; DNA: TGTGCCAGTAGTCCCAGCTTGTCGGCAGGATCTAGCACAGATACGCAGTATTTT
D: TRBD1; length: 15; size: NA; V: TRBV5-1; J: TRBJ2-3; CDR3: CASSLQGEGTDTQYF; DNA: TGCGCCAGCAGCTTACAGGGGGAGGGCACAGATACGCAGTATTTT
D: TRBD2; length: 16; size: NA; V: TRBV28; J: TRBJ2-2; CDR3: CASNRGSGMGTGELFF; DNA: TGTGCCAGCAATAGGGGAAGCGGGATGGGGACCGGGGAGCTGTTTTTT
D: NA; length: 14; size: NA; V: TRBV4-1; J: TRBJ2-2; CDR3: CASSPRLNTGELFF; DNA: TGCGCCAGCAGCCCCCGTCTGAACACCGGGGAGCTGTTTTTT
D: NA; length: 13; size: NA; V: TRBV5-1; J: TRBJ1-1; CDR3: CASRQDTNTEAFF; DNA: TGCGCCAGCAGGCAAGACACGAACACTGAAGCTTTCTTT
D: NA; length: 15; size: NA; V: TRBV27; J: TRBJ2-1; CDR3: CASSSASGSYNEQFF; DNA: TGTGCCAGCAGTTCCGCCTCGGGTTCCTACAATGAGCAGTTCTTC
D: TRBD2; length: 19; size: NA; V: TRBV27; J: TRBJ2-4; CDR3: CASRPGLAGGPIAKNIQYF; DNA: TGTGCCAGCAGACCGGGACTAGCGGGAGGGCCCATAGCCAAAAACATTCAGTACTTC
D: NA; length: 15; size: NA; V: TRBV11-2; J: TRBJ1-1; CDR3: CASSPIGVRDTEAFF; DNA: TGTGCCAGCAGCCCAATAGGGGTAAGGGACACTGAAGCTTTCTTT
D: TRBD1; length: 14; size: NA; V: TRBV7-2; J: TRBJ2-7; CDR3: CASSLRRDSYEQYF; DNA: TGTGCCAGCAGCCTACGTAGGGACAGCTACGAGCAGTACTTC
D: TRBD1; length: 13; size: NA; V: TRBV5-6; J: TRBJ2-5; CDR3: CASSLGQGETQYF; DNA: TGTGCCAGCAGCTTGGGACAGGGAGAGACCCAGTACTTC
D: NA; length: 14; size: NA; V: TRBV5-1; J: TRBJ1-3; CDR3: CASSLRGSGNTIYF; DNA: TGCGCCAGCAGCTTAAGGGGCTCTGGAAACACCATATATTTT
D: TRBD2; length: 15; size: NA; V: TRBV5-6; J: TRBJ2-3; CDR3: CASSFSGRGADTQYF; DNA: TGTGCCAGCAGCTTCAGCGGGAGGGGCGCAGATACGCAGTATTTT
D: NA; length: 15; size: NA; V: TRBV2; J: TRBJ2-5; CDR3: CASTLLGGPKVTQYF; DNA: TGTGCCAGCACCCTCCTCGGTGGGCCGAAGGTGACCCAGTACTTC
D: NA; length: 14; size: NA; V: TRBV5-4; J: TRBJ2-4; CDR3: CASLDSSSKNIQYF; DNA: TGTGCCAGTCTGGACAGTTCCAGCAAAAACATTCAGTACTTC
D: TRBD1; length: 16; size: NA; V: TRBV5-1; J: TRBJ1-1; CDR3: CASSSWTGGLNTEAFF; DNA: TGCGCCAGCAGCTCGTGGACAGGGGGCCTAAACACTGAAGCTTTCTTT
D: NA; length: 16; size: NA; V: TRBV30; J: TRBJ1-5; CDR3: CAWSARTVRSNQPQHF; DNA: TGTGCCTGGAGTGCCAGGACAGTGCGGTCAAATCAGCCCCAGCATTTT
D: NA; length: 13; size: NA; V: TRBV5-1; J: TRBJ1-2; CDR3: CASRLTGNYGYTF; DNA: TGCGCCAGCCGGCTAACAGGGAACTATGGCTACACCTTC
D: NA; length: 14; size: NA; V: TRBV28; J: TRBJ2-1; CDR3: CASSPMGRNNEQFF; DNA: TGTGCCAGCAGCCCCATGGGGAGAAATAATGAGCAGTTCTTC
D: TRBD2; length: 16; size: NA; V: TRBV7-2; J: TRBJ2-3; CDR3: CASSLSSGKGTDTQYF; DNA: TGTGCCAGCAGCTTATCTAGCGGAAAAGGCACAGATACGCAGTATTTT
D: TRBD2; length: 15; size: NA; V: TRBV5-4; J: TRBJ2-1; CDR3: CASSDRTSGYNEQFF; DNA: TGTGCCAGCAGTGATCGGACTAGCGGTTACAATGAGCAGTTCTTC
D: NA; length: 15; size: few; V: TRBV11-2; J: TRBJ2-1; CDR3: CASSLELGPYNEQFF; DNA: TGTGCCAGCAGCTTAGAACTTGGGCCCTACAATGAGCAGTTCTTC
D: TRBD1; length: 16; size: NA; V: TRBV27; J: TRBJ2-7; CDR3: CASSPGRQGSYYEQYF; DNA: TGTGCCAGCAGTCCCGGAAGACAGGGGTCATACTACGAGCAGTACTTC